This T cell receptor beta chain came from a study of shared clonotypes between healthy human individuals (dated by TCRdb to the early 2020s). Notes on the research overall: Two women and a few men aged 18 to 49 years were included in the cohort. For each donor, CD4 naive and CD4 memory were each run on three plates, CD8 naive on two plates, and CD8 memory on one plate. To estimate repertoire size and how much clonotype sharing occurs between individuals, the study deeply sequenced the blood TCR repertoires of five healthy adults. To increase sequencing depth and limit assay-specific biases, TCR repertoire library preparation and sequencing were carried out by different laboratories using diverse techniques. Leukapheresis yielded between about 0.8 and 8.9 billion PBMCs per donor. Here is what the overall study found, with its caveats: The small number of donors limited the genetic and exposure-history diversity represented. Sampling was restricted to blood, and TCR repertoires in tissue are likely to differ from TCR repertoires in blood. Incomplete sequencing was indicated by rarefaction of sorted-subset datasets, despite the large sequencing depth. Compared with non-shared clonotypes, the clonotypes found in all four sorted-subset donors had higher generation probabilities. Estimated clonotype richness was generally larger for naive than for memory subsets. Pairwise subsampling indicated that sequencing depth was expected to affect the degree of clonotype sharing among donors. Across several donors, roughly 5% of naive CD4, over 3% of naive CD8, approximately 2.5% of memory CD4, and 0.4% of memory CD8 clonotypes were shared.

Trimming at the junction amounts to 5 bases on V and 4 bases on J, and the germline ends lie 15 bases apart. CDR1 and CDR2, per the germline V gene, are SNHLY and FYNNEI. The CDR3 runs 15 residues from the cysteine to the phenylalanine. The entry retains the CDR3 DNA only, 45 bases that are in frame from base 1. Using the deep immunoSEQ assay, TCR CDR3 regions were amplified from genomic DNA by multiplex PCR. Extracted genomic DNA from each cell subset was spread evenly across all wells of several immunoSEQ 96-well plates, with each plate serving as a replicate. For sorted subsets, about 200 ng genomic DNA, equal to about 30,000 T cell genomes, was loaded into each replicate PCR. Purified libraries were quantified with a Qubit 3.0 fluorometer, sized on a Bioanalyzer 2100, and re-quantified with the KAPA Library Quantification kit. Every immunoSEQ 96-well plate was sequenced on a dedicated single-read 150-cycle Illumina NextSeq 550 flow cell. The authors processed their data as follows. The immunoSEQ output contained only junctional sequences without quality scores, so filtering could not match that applied to full-length reads. Sequences were annotated with PyIR, a Python wrapper for IgBLAST v1.9, using IMGT germline references to assign V/J genes and CDR3. Reads were removed for weak V/J assignments (E-value above 1e-6), missing CDR3, stop codons, out-of-frame junctions, or ambiguous translated residues. V3J clonotypes were defined by identical inferred V gene, J gene, and CDR3 amino acid sequence. The percentage overlap between two repertoires was calculated by dividing the number of shared unique clonotypes by the size of the smaller repertoire. Repertoire richness was assessed with RTK rarefaction, the Chao1 estimator, and Recon v2.1 estimates of unobserved clonotypes. For all TCRbeta clonotypes obtained by the gDNA method from a few donors, generation probabilities were computed with OLGA. This is the immuneACCESS table as TCRdb keeps it, with only in-frame sequences that have V and J called. A part of the clones is gone; compared with another copy, unresolved V genes explain less than half, and the rest is unexplained. Clonal size and the V and J genes are those of that table, whereas D and trimming came from the DNA. The sample table lists millions of clones, roughly 94% of them with a count of one. Together, the top ten hold 0.1% to 0.15% of the sample.

Healthy HIV-negative adults with no recently reported acute infections or vaccinations were included as donors. Only Caucasian adults living in Nashville, Tennessee, USA were represented among the donors. Magnetic negative selection was used to enrich CD4+ T cells, after which naive cells were positively selected on CD45RA and the negative fraction became the memory subset. Blood was collected by leukapheresis, and PBMCs were isolated by Ficoll-Histopaque density gradient centrifugation and then cryopreserved in liquid nitrogen vapor phase. Analytical flow cytometry was used to check the purity and quantity of each magnetically sorted T cell population. From each sorted fraction, genomic DNA was isolated and quantified by UV absorbance on a Nanodrop 2000c. About this clone: The specificity of this receptor is unknown. No much larger clone is present one base from it, and per-base qualities are unavailable.

The rearrangement joined TRBV2 to TRBJ1-5; the D gene is perhaps TRBD1, from 5 matching bases. Input material: naive CD4+ T cells sorted from blood. The label giving this sample's cell subset or site can be read as: CD45RA+ positively selected. The TCR sequence derives from a man between 18 and 35 years old in good health. The nucleotides read TGTGCCAGCAGTCTATTGATGAGGGGTAATCAGCCCCAGCATTTT. It encodes CASSLLMRGNQPQHF.